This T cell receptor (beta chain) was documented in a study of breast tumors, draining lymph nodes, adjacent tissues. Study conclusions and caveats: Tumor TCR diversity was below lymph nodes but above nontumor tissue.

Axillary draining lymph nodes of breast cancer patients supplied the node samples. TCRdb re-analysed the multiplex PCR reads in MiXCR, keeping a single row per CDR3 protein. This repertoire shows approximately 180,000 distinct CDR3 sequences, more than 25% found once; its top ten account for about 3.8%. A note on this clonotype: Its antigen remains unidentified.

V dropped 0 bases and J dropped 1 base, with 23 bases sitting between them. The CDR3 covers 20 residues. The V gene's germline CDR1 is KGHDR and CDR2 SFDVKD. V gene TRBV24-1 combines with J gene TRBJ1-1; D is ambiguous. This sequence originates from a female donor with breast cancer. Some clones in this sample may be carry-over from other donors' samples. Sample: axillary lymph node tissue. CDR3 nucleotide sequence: TGTGCCACCAGTGATTTGCTGATTAGTATATGGGGTATTGGGAACACTGAAGCTTTCTTT. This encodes CATSDLLISIWGIGNTEAFF.